This T cell receptor beta chain was sequenced for a study of T-cell memory formation after mild COVID-19. Study details: TCR clusters largely stayed donor specific.

Germline assignment: CDR1 SEHNR and CDR2 FQNEAQ (reference sequence). V dropped 6 bases and J dropped 5; count of bases not matched to a gene: 7. This CDR3 region has 15 residues. TCRdb independently ran MiXCR on the 5' RACE reads; one entry per CDR3 protein. The table records hundreds of thousands of distinct CDR3 sequences, 25% to 30% of them present only once. Sequenced material: PBMCs or a T cell subset sorted from them (not recorded which). This chain uses TRBV7-9 with TRBJ2-2; 9 positions agree with TRBD1. The clonotype comes from an adult woman who had mild COVID-19 (a few samples of this study predate the infection). Cell type and time point are not known. CDR3 protein: CASRGGQGRTGELFF. CDR3 DNA sequence: TGTGCCAGCAGAGGAGGACAGGGGAGGACCGGGGAGCTGTTTTTT. Full variable domain (missing parts from reference TRBV7-9 and TRBJ2-2): DTGVSQNPRHKITKRGQNVTFRCDPISEHNRLYWYRQTLGQGPEFLTYFQNEAQLEKSRLLSDRFSAERPKGSFSTLEIQRTEQGDSAMYLCASRGGQGRTGELFFGEGSRLTVL.